This T cell receptor (beta chain) came from a study of cytotoxic CD8 clonotypes in ibrutinib-treated CLL. For the study at large: Samples showed on average around 250,000 productive templates and about 100,000 productive rearrangements. Study-wide points: Clonality measured at baseline exceeded age-matched healthy donors, tracking circulating CD8+ T-cell counts. Clonality increased at ibrutinib response and stayed stable in sustained remission. At progression, however, it fell back toward baseline.

Looked up from germline, CDR1 is LNHDA and CDR2 is SQIVND (reference sequence). CDR3 length: 11 residues. The V end was cut by 9 bases, the J end by 8 bases, with 11 bases between. Sequencing used immunoSEQ multiplex PCR; TCRdb keeps in-frame clones, though not all of them. The sample has some 130,000 clones; roughly 88% are singletons. With cryopreserved PBMCs as the source, 1.5 to 2.5 micrograms of genomic DNA went to TCR beta libraries. Comments on this clone: Its antigen is not identified.

This rearrangement joins TRBV19 to TRBJ1-3, with TRBD1 as a possible D gene (5 bases). This TCR was recovered from a human donor with chronic lymphocytic leukemia. The sample here was PBMCs, taken after 24 months of ibrutinib treatment. The CDR3, as DNA: TGTGCCAGCTCCGTCAGGGACACCATATATTTT. Translated: CASSVRDTIYF.